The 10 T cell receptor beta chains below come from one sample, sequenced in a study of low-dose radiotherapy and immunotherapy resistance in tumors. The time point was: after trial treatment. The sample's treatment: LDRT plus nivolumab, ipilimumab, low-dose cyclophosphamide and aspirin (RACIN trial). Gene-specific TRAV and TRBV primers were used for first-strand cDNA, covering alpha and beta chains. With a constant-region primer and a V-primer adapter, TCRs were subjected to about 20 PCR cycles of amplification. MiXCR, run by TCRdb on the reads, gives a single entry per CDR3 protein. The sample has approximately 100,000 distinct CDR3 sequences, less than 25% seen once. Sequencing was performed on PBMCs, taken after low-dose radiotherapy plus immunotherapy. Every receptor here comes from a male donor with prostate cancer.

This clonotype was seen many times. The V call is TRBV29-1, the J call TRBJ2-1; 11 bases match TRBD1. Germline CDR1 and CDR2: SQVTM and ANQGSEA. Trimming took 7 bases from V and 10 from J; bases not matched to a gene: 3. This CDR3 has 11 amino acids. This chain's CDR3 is CSAGTGGEQFF. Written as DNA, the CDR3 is TGCAGCGCTGGGACAGGGGGAGAGCAGTTCTTC.

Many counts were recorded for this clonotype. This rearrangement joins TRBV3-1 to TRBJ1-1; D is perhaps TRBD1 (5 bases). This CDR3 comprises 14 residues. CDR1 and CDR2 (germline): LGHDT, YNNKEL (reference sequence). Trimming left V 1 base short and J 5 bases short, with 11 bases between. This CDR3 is CASSQGRGGTEAFF. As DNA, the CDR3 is TGTGCCAGCAGCCAAGGAAGGGGAGGTACTGAAGCTTTCTTT.

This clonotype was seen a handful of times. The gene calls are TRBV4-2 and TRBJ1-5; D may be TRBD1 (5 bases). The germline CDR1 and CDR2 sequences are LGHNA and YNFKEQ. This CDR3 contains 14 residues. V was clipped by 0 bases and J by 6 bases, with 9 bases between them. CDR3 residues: CASSQDGAVQPQHF. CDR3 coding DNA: TGTGCCAGCAGCCAAGATGGGGCGGTTCAGCCCCAGCATTTT.

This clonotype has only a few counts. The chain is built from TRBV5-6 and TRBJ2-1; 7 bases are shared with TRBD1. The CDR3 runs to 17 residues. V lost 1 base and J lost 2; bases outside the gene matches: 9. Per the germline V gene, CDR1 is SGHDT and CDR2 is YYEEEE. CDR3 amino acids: CASSLSRGLPTYNEQFF. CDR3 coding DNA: TGTGCCAGCAGCTTGTCGAGGGGGCTTCCGACCTACAATGAGCAGTTCTTC. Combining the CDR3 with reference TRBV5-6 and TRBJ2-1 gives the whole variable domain DAGVTQSPTHLIKTRGQQVTLRCSPKSGHDTVSWYQQALGQGPQFIFQYYEEEERQRGNFPDRFSGHQFPNYSSELNVNALLLGDSALYLCASSLSRGLPTYNEQFFGPGTRLTVL.

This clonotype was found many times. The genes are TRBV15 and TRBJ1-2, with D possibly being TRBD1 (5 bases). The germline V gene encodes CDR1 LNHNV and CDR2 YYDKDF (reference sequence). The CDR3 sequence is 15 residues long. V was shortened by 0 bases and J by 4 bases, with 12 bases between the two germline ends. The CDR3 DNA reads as TGTGCCACCAGCAGAGATCGGGACGGAGTCTATGGCTACACCTTC. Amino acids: CATSRDRDGVYGYTF.

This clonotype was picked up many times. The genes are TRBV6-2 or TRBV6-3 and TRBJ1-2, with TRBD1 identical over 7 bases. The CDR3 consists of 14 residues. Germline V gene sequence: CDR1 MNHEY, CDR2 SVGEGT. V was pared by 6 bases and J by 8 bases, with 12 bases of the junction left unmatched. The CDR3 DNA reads TGTGCCAGCAGAAACGCGGGACAGTCAATGGGCTACACCTTC. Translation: CASRNAGQSMGYTF.

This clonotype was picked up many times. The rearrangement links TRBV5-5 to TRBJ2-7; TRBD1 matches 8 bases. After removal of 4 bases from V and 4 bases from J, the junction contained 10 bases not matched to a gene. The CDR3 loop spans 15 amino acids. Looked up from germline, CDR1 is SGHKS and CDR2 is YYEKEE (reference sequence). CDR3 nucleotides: TGTGCCAGCAGCGGGGGGACAGGTAGTGGGTACGAGCAGTACTTC. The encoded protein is CASSGGTGSGYEQYF.

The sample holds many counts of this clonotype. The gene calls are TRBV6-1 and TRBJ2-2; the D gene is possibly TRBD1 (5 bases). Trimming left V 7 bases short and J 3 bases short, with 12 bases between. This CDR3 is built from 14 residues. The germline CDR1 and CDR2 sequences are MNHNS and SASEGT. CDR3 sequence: CASNFQGDTGELFF. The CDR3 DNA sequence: TGTGCCAGCAACTTCCAGGGCGACACCGGGGAGCTGTTTTTT.

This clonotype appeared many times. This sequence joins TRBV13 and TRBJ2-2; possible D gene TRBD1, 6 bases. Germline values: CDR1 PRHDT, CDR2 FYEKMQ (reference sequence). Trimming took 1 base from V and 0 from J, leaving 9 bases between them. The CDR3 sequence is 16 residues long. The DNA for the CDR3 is TGTGCCAGCAGCTTAGATGGGGGCTCGAACACCGGGGAGCTGTTTTTT. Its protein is CASSLDGGSNTGELFF.

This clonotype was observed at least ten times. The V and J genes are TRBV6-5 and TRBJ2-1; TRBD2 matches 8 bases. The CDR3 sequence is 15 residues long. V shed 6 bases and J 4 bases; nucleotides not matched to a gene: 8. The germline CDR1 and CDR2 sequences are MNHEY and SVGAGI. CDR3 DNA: TGTGCCAGCAGCCTAGGACTAGCATCGTACAATGAGCAGTTCTTC. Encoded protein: CASSLGLASYNEQFF.